Here is one TCR beta chain with its context. Antigen unknown. The CDR3 contains 13 residues. From germline, CDR1 is LGHDT and CDR2 YNNKEL (reference sequence). The sample is drawn from a study of T cells expressing NK-cell markers. Notes on the study in general: It was still unclear whether expanded NKG2C+ T cell clones were HCMV specific.

It was by 5'RACE template switching with UMIs that TCR beta cDNA was made. Following a re-call of the 5' RACE reads, TCRdb has one entry per CDR3 protein and lacks DNA. This sample's table has 400,000 to 550,000 distinct CDR3 sequences. This receptor was taken from a woman aged 18 to 69 in good health. The specimen sequenced was blood T cells: a sorted CD56 or NKG2C T cell subset, CD4+ or CD8+ T cells, or bulk PBMC T cells (not recorded which). The chain carries TRBV3-1 and TRBJ2-3. The CDR3 here is CASSQESQDTQYF.